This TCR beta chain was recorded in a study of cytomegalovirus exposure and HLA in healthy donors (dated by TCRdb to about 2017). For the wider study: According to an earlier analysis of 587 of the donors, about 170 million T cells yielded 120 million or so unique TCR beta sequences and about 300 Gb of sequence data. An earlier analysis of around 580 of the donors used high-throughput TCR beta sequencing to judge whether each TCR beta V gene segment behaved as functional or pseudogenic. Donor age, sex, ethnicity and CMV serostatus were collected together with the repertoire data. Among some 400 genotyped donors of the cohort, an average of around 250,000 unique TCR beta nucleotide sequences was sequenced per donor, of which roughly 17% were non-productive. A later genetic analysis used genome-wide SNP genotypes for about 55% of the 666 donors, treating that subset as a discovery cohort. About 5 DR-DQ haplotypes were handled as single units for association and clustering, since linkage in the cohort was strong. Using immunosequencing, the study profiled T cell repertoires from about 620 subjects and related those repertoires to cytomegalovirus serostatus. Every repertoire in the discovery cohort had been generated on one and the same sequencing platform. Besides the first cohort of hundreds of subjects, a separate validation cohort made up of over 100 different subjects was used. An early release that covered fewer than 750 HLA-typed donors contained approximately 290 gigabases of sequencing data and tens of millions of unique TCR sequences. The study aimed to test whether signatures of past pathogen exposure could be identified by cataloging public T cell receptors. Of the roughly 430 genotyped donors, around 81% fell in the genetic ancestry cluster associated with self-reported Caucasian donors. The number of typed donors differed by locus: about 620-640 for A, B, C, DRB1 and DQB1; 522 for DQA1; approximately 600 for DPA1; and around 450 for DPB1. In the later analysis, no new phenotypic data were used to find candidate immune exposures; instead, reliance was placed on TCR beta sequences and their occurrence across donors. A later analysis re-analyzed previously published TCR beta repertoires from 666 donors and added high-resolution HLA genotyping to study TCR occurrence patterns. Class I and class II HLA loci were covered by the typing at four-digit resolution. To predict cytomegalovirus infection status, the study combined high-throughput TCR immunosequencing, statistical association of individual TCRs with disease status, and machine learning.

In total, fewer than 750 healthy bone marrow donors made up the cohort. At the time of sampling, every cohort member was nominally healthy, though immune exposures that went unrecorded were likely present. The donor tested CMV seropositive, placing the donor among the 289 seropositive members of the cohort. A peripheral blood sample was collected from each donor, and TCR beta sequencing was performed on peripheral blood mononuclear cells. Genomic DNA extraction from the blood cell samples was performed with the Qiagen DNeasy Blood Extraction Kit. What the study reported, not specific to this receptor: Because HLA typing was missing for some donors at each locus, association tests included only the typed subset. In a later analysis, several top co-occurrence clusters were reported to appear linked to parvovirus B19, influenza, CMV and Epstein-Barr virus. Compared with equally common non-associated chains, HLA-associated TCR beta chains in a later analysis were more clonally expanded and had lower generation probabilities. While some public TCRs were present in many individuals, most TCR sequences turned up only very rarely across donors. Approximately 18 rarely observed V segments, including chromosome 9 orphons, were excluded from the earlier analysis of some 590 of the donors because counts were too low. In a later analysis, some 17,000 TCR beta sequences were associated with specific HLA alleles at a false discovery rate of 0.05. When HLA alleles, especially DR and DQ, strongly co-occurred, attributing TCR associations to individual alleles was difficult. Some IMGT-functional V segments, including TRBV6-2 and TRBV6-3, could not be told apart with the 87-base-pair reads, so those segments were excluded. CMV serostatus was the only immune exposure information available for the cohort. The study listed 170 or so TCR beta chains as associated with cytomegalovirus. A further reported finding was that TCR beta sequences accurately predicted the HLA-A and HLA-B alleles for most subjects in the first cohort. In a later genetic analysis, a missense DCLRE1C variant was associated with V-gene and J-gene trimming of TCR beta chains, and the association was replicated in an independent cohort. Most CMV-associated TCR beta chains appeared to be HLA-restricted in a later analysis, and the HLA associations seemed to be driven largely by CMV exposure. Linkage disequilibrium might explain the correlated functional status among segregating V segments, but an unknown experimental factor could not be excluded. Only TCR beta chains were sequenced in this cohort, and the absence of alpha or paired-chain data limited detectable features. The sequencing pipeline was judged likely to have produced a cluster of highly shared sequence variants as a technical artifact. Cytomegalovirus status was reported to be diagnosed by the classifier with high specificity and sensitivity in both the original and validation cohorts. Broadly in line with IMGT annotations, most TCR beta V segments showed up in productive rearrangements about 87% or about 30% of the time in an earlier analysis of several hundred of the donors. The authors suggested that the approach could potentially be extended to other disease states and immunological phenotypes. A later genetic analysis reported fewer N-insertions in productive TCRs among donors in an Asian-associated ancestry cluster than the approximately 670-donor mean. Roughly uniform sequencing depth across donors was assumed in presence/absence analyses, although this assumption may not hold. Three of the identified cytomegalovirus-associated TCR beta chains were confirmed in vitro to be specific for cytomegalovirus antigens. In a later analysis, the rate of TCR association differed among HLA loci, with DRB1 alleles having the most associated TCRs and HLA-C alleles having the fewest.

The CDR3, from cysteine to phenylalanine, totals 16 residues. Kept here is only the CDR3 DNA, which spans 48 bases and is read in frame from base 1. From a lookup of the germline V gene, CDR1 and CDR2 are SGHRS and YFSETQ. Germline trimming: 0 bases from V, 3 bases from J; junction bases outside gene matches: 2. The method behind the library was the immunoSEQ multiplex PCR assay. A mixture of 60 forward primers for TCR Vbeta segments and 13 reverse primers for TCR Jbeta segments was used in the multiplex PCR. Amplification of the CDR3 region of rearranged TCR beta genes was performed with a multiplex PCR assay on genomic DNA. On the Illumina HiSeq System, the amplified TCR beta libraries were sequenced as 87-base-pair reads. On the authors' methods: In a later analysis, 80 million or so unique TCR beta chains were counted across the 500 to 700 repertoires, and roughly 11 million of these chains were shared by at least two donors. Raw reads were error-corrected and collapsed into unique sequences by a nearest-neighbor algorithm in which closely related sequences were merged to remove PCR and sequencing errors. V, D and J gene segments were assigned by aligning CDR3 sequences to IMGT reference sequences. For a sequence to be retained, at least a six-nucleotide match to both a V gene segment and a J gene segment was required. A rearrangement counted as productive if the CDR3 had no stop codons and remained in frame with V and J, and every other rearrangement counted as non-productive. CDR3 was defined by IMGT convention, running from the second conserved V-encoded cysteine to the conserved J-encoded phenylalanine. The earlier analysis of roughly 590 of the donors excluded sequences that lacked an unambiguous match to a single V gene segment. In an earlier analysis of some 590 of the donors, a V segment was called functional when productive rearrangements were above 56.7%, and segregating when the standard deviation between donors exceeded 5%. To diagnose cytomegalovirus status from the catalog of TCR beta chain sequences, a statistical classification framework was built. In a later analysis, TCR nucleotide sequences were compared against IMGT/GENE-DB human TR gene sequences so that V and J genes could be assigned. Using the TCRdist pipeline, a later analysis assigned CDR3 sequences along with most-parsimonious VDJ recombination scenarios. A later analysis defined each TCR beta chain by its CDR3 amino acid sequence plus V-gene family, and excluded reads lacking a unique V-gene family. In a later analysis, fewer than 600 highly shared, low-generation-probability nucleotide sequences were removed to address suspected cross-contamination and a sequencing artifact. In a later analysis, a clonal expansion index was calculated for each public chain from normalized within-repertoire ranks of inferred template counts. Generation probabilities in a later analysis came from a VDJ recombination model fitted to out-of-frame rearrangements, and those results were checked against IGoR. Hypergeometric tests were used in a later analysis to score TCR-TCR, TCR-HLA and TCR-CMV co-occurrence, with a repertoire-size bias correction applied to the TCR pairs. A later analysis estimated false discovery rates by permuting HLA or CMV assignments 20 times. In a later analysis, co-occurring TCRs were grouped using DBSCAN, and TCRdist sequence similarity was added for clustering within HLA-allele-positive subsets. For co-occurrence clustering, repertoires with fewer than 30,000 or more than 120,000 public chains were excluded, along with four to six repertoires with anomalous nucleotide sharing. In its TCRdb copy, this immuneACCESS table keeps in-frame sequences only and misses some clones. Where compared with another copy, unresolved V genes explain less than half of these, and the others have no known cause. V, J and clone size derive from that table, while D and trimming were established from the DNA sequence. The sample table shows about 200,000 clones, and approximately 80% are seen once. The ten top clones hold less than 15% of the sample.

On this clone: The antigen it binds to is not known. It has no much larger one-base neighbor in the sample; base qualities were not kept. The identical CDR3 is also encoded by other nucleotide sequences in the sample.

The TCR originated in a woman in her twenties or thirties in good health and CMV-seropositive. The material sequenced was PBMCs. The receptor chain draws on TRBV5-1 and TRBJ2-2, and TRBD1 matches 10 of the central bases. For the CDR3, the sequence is CASSLGGTGDTGELFF. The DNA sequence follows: TGCGCCAGCAGCTTGGGGGGGACAGGGGACACCGGGGAGCTGTTTTTT. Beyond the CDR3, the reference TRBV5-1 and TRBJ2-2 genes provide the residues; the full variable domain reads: KAGVTQTPRYLIKTRGQQVTLSCSPISGHRSVSWYQQTPGQGLQFLFEYFSETQRNKGNFPGRFSGRQFSNSRSEMNVSTLELGDSALYLCASSLGGTGDTGELFFGEGSRLTVL.